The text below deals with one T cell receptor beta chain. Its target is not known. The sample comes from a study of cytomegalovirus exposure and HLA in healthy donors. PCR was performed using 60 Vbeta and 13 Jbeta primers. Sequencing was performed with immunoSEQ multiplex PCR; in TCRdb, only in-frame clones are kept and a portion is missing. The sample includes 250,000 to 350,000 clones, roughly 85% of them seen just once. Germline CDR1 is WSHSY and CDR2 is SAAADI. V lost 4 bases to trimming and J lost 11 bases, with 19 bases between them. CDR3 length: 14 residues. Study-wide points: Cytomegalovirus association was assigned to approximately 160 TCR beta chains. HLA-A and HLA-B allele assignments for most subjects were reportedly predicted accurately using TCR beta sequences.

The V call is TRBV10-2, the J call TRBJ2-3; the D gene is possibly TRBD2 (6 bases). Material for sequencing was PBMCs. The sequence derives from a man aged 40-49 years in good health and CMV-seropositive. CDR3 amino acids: CASSVPSVEFGQYF. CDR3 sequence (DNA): TGCGCCAGCAGTGTACCTAGCGTAGAGTTCGGGCAGTATTTT.